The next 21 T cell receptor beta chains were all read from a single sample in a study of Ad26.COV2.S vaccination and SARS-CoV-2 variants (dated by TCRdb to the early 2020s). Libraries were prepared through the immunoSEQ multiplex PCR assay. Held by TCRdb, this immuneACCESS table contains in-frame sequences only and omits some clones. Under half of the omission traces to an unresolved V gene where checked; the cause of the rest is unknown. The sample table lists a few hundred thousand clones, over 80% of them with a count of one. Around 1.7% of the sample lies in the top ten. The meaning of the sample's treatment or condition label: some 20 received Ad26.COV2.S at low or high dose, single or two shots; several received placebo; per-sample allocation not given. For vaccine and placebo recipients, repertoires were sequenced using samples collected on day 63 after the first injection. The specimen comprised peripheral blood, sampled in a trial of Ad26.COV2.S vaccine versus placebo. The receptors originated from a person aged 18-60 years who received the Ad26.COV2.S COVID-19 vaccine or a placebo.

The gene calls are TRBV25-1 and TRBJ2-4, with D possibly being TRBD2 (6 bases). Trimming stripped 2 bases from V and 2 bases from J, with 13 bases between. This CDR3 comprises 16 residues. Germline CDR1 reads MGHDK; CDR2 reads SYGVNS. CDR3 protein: CASSELGTETKNIQYF. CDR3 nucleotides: TGTGCCAGCAGTGAACTGGGGACTGAAACCAAAAACATTCAGTACTTC.

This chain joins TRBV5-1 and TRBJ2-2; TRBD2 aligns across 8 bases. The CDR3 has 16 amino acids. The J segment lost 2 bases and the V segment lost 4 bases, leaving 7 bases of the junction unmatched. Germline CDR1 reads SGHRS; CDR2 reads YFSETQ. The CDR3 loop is CASSPPGGLNTGELFF. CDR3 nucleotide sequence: TGCGCCAGCAGCCCGCCGGGGGGGTTAAACACCGGGGAGCTGTTTTTT.

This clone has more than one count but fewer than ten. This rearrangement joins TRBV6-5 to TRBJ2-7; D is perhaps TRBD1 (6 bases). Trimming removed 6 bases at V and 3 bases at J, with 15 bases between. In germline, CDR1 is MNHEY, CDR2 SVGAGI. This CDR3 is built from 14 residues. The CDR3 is CASSLHGQNYEQYF. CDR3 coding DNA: TGTGCCAGCAGCTTACATGGACAGAACTACGAGCAGTACTTC.

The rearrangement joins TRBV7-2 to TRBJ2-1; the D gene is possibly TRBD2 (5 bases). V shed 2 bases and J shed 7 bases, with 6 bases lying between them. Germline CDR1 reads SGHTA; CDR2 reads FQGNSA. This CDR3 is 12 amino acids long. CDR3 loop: CASSLSGNEQFF. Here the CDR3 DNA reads TGTGCCAGCAGCTTATCGGGGAATGAGCAGTTCTTC.

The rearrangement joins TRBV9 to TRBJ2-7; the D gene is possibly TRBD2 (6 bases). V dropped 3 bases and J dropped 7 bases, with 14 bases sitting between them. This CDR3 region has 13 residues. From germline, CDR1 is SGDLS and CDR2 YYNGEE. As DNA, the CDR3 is TGTGCCAGCAGCGCGGGACTTTCGGGGGAGCAGTACTTC. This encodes CASSAGLSGEQYF.

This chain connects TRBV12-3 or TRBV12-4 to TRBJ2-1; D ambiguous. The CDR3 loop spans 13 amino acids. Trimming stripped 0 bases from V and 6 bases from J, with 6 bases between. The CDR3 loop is CASSLAGRNEQFF. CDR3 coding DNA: TGTGCCAGCAGTTTAGCTGGGCGCAATGAGCAGTTCTTC.

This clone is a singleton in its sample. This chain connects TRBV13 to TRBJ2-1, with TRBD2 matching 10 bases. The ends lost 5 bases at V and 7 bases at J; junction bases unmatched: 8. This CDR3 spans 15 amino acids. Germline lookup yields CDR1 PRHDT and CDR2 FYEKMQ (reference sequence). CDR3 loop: CASSQSGGAANEQFF. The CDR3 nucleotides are TGTGCCAGCAGCCAGAGCGGGGGGGCCGCGAATGAGCAGTTCTTC.

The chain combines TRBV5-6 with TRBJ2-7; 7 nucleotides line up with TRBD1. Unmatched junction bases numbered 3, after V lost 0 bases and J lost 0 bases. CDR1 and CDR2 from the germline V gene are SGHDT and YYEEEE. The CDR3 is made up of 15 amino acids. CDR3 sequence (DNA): TGTGCCAGCAGCTTGGGGGCAGGGGGCTCCTACGAGCAGTACTTC. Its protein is CASSLGAGGSYEQYF. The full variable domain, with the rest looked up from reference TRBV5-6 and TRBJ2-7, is DAGVTQSPTHLIKTRGQQVTLRCSPKSGHDTVSWYQQALGQGPQFIFQYYEEEERQRGNFPDRFSGHQFPNYSSELNVNALLLGDSALYLCASSLGAGGSYEQYFGPGTRLTVT.

The CDR3 here is CASSVGGIQYEQYF. The CDR3 coding sequence is TGTGCCAGCAGCGTAGGGGGGATTCAGTACGAGCAGTACTTC. The J gene is TRBJ2-7, the V gene TRBV9; D tentatively fits TRBD1 or TRBD2 (5 bases each). V was trimmed by 0 bases and J by 4 bases, leaving 11 bases between them. Germline CDR1 reads SGDLS; CDR2 reads YYNGEE. The CDR3 contains 14 residues. The full variable domain, with the rest looked up from reference TRBV9 and TRBJ2-7, is DSGVTQTPKHLITATGQRVTLRCSPRSGDLSVYWYQQSLDQGLQFLIQYYNGEERAKGNILERFSAQQFPDLHSELNLSSLELGDSALYFCASSVGGIQYEQYFGPGTRLTVT.

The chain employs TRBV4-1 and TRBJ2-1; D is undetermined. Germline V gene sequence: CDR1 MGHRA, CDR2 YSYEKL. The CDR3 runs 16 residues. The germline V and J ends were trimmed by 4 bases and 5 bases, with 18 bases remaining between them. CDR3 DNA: TGCGCCAGCAGCCGCCTCCGGGTGGTCTTCAACAATGAGCAGTTCTTC. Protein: CASSRLRVVFNNEQFF.

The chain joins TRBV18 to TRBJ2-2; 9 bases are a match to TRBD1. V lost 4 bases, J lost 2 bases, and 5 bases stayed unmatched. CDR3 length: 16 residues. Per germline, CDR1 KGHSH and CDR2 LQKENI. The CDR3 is CASSRGTGTNTGELFF. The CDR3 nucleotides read TGTGCCAGCTCACGCGGGACAGGGACCAACACCGGGGAGCTGTTTTTT. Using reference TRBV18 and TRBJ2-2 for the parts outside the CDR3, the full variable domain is NAGVMQNPRHLVRRRGQEARLRCSPMKGHSHVYWYRQLPEEGLKFMVYLQKENIIDESGMPKERFSAEFPKEGPSILRIQQVVRGDSAAYFCASSRGTGTNTGELFFGEGSRLTVL.

CDR3 sequence: CASSLEIFAGTEAFF. In nucleotides, the CDR3 is TGTGCCAGCAGCTTAGAGATATTCGCCGGAACTGAAGCTTTCTTT. The chain uses TRBV7-2 and TRBJ1-1; unclear D gene. CDR1 and CDR2 (germline): SGHTA, FQGNSA. The CDR3 covers 15 residues. The V end was cut by 1 base, the J end by 5 bases, with 14 bases between.

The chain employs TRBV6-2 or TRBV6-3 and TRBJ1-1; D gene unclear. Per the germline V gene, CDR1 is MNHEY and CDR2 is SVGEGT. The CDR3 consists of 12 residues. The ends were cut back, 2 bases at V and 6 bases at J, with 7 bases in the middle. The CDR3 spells CASSYPAAEAFF. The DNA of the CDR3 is TGTGCCAGCAGTTACCCCGCGGCTGAAGCTTTCTTT.

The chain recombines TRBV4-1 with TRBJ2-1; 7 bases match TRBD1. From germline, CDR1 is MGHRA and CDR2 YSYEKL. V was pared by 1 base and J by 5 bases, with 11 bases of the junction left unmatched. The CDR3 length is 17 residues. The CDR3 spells CASSQAPPGQSHNEQFF. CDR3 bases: TGCGCCAGCAGCCAAGCTCCGCCGGGACAGTCCCACAATGAGCAGTTCTTC.

The CDR3: CASSPDSNPDTQYF. CDR3 DNA: TGTGCCAGCAGCCCAGACTCAAACCCAGATACGCAGTATTTT. This rearrangement joins TRBV3-1 (or the pseudogene TRBV3-2) to TRBJ2-3; no definite D call. CDR3 length: 14 residues. The V gene's germline CDR1 is LGHDT and CDR2 YNNKEL (reference sequence). V shed 4 bases and J shed 4 bases, with 12 bases lying between them.

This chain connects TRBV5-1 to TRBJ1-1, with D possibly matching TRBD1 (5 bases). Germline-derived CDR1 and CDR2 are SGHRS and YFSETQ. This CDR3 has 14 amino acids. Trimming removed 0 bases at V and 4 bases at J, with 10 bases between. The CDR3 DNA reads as TGCGCCAGCAGCTTGGTGCCTCAGGGCACTGAAGCTTTCTTT. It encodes CASSLVPQGTEAFF.

The CDR3 reads CASKSGPVTEAFF. CDR3 in DNA: TGTGCCAGCAAATCAGGGCCCGTCACTGAAGCTTTCTTT. The chain joins TRBV12-3 or TRBV12-4 to TRBJ1-1, with D maybe TRBD1 (5 bases). The length of the CDR3 is 13 residues. V was cut by 7 bases and J by 4 bases, with 13 bases left in between.

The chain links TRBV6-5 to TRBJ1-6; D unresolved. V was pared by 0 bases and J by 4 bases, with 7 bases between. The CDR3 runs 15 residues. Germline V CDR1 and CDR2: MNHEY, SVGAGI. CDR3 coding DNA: TGTGCCAGCAGTTACTCGAACCGGTATAATTCACCCCTCCACTTT. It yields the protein CASSYSNRYNSPLHF.

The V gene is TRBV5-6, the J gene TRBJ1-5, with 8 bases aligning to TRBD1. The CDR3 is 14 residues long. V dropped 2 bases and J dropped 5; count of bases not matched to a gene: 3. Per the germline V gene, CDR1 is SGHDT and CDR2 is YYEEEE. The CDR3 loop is CASSLQGDDQPQHF. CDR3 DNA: TGTGCCAGCAGCTTACAGGGGGATGATCAGCCCCAGCATTTT. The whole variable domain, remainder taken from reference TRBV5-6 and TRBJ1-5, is DAGVTQSPTHLIKTRGQQVTLRCSPKSGHDTVSWYQQALGQGPQFIFQYYEEEERQRGNFPDRFSGHQFPNYSSELNVNALLLGDSALYLCASSLQGDDQPQHFGDGTRLSIL.

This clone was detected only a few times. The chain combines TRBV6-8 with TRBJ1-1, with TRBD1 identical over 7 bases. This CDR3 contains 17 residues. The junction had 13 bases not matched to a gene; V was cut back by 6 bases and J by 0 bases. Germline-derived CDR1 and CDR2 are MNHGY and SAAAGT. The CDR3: CASSPDPGQTMNTEAFF. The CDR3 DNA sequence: TGTGCCAGCAGCCCTGATCCGGGACAGACTATGAACACTGAAGCTTTCTTT.

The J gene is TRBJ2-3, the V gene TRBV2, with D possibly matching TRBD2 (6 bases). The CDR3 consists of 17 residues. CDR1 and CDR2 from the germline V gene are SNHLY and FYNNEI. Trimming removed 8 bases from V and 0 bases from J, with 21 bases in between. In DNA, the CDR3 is TGTGCCAGCGGCCTAACCCTCGGAGGGACTAGCACAGATACGCAGTATTTT. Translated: CASGLTLGGTSTDTQYF.